This entry concerns a single T cell receptor (beta chain). It lacks a known antigen. It has no much larger one-base neighbor in the sample; base qualities were not kept. Using the deep immunoSEQ assay, TCR CDR3 regions were amplified from genomic DNA by multiplex PCR. Genomic DNA extracted from each cell subset was distributed evenly over all wells of several immunoSEQ 96-well plates, and each plate served as one replicate. Each replicate PCR for sorted subsets received about 210 ng genomic DNA, equal to roughly 33,000 T cell genomes. The purified libraries were quantified using a Qubit 3.0 fluorometer, sized with a Bioanalyzer 2100, and then quantified again using the KAPA Library Quantification kit. Every immunoSEQ 96-well plate was sequenced on a dedicated single-read 150-cycle Illumina NextSeq 550 flow cell. Per the authors' processing: Because the immunoSEQ output held only junctional sequences and lacked quality scores, the filtering could not match the filtering applied to full-length reads. Sequences were annotated with PyIR, a Python wrapper for IgBLAST v1.9, using IMGT germline references to assign V/J genes and CDR3. Reads were filtered out if the reads had weak V/J assignments (E-value above 1e-6), no CDR3, stop codons, out-of-frame junctions, or ambiguous translated residues. V3J clonotypes were defined as sequences sharing an identical inferred V gene, J gene, and CDR3 amino acid sequence. Percentage overlap between repertoires was calculated by dividing the number of shared unique clonotypes by the size of the smaller repertoire. Repertoire richness was assessed with RTK rarefaction, the Chao1 estimator, and Recon v2.1 estimates of unobserved clonotypes. Generation probabilities for all TCRbeta clonotypes obtained by the gDNA method from a handful of donors were computed using OLGA. TCRdb's version of the immuneACCESS table is confined to in-frame rearrangements and falls short of the full clone set. An unresolved V gene accounts for under half of the shortfall where checked; the remainder is of unknown origin. V, J and clone size derive from that table, while D and trimming were established from the DNA sequence. The table for this sample lists hundreds of thousands of clones; around 96% of them were counted only once. The ten largest clones capture approximately 0.11% of the sample.

According to the germline V gene (reference sequence), CDR1 reads SEHNR and CDR2 reads FQNEAQ. V is cut by 10 bases and J by 0 bases, and the space between the germline ends is 16 bases. Including the terminal cysteine and phenylalanine, the CDR3 comprises 14 residues. The sequence is cut down to CDR3 DNA, 42 bases in frame from base 1. The data stem from a study of shared clonotypes between healthy human individuals (dated by TCRdb to 2020 to 2021). The study in broad terms: The cohort included three men and two women between 18 and 49 years of age. For each donor, CD4 naive and CD4 memory were each run on three plates, CD8 naive on two plates, and CD8 memory on one plate. To estimate repertoire size and how much clonotypes are shared between individuals, the study performed deep sequencing of blood TCR repertoires from about five healthy adults. Libraries were prepared and TCR repertoires were sequenced by different laboratories using diverse techniques, in order to increase sequencing depth and limit assay-specific biases. Per donor, leukapheresis produced somewhere between about 0.85 and 9.5 billion PBMCs.

The investigation overall reported the following: Compared with non-shared clonotypes, the clonotypes found in all four sorted-subset donors had higher generation probabilities. Sampling was restricted to blood, and TCR repertoires in tissues likely differ from the TCR repertoires found in blood. Rarefaction of sorted-subset datasets indicated incomplete sequencing despite the large sequencing depth. Naive subsets generally had larger estimated clonotype richness than memory subsets. The small number of donors limited the genetic and exposure-history diversity represented. Pairwise subsampling led to the expectation that sequencing depth would affect the degree of clonotype sharing among donors. When a handful of donors were compared, the shared fraction of clonotypes was about 5.5% for naive CD4, approximately 3.5% for naive CD8, 2% to 2.5% for memory CD4, and under 0.5% for memory CD8.

CD8 naive samples were obtained by positive selection for CCR7 among CD45RO-negative cells, yielding a CD45RA+CCR7+ population from which TemRA cells were excluded. Healthy HIV-negative adults with no recently reported acute infections or vaccinations were included as donors. Only Caucasian adults living in Nashville, Tennessee, USA were represented among the donors. Blood was obtained by leukapheresis, after which PBMCs were separated by Ficoll-Histopaque density gradient centrifugation and cryopreserved in liquid nitrogen vapor phase. Purity and quantity of every magnetically sorted T cell population were checked by analytical flow cytometry. Genomic DNA was isolated from each sorted fraction and quantified by UV absorbance on a Nanodrop 2000c.

Recombination linked TRBV7-9 to TRBJ2-7, with the D gene call left open. Sequenced: naive CD8+ T cells sorted from blood. The label giving this sample's cell subset or site can be read as: CD45RA+CCR7+. This sequence was found in a young woman in good health. DNA sequence: TGTGCCACCCCCACCCCGGATAGCTCCTACGAGCAGTACTTC. It specifies CATPTPDSSYEQYF.